Described below is a single TCR beta chain sequence and its context. Antigen specificity is unknown. Per the germline V gene, CDR1 is DFQATT and CDR2 is SNEGSKA (reference sequence). The V gene end was trimmed by 6 bases and the J gene end by 6 bases; junction bases not matched to a gene: 10. This CDR3 is built from 14 residues. The data stem from a study of T cell repertoires in cytomegalovirus infection. About the research overall: Used in the study were CMV epitopes, some recently identified and HLA-C-restricted, others well-studied and HLA-B-restricted. Carrying CMV and the relevant HLA type showed in public TCR beta signatures. Study observations and caveats: The cumulative frequency of public TCR beta families distinguished individuals who carried CMV together with the relevant HLA. HLA-C-restricted TCR beta clonotypes specific for CMV led the ex vivo response.

TCRdb fed the reads into MiXCR, producing one record per CDR3 protein. The sample lists around 81,000 distinct CDR3 sequences, approximately 42% occurring once. The material sequenced was CD8+ T cells from cultured PBMCs, taken from culture after CMV antigen stimulation. The V and J genes are TRBV20-1 and TRBJ1-2; 10 bases align to TRBD1. The source of this sequence is a human donor in good health (CMV status not recorded). Some clones in this sample may be carry-over from other donors' samples. The CDR3 is CSAADRGRWDGYTF. The CDR3 coding sequence is TGCAGTGCGGCTGACAGGGGGCGCTGGGATGGCTACACCTTC.